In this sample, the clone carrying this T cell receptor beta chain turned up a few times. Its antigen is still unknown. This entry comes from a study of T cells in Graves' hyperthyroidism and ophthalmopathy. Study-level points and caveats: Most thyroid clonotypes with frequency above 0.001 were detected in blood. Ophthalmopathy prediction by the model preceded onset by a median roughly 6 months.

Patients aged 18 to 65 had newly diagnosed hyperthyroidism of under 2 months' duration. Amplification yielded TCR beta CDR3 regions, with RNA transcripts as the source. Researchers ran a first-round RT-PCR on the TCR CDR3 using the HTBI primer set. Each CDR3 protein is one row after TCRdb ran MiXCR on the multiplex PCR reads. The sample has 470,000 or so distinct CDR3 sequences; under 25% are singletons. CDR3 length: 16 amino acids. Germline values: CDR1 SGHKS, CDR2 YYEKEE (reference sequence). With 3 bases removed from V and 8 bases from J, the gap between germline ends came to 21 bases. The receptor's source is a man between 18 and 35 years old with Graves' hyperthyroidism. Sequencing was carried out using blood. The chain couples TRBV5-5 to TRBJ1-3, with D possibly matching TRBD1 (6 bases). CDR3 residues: CASSSYRASTGDTIYF. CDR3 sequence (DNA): TGTGCCAGCAGCTCGTACAGGGCTTCAACCGGGGACACCATATATTTT.